This entry is about one T cell receptor (beta chain). Its antigen is currently unknown. This sample stems from a study of monozygotic twins with inflammatory bowel disease. Overall study findings and caveats: Fewer shared clonotypes with others were found in IBD patients than in healthy twins, especially with disease activity.

Template switching introduced UMIs that contain a 6-nucleotide sample barcode. TCRdb reanalyzed the 5' RACE reads, giving one entry per CDR3 protein sequence and no DNA. This repertoire includes about 160,000 distinct CDR3 sequences. Sequenced: blood. The receptor's source is a human donor with ulcerative colitis or Crohn's disease, or a healthy co-twin of an affected twin (not recorded which).

The CDR3 sequence: CASSLGAGKLFF. The chain carries TRBV5-1 and TRBJ1-4; TCRdb's assignment of TRBD1 cannot be checked, as there is no DNA. In germline, CDR1 is SGHRS, CDR2 YFSETQ. The CDR3 has 12 residues.